The 30 T cell receptor beta chains below all came from one sample that was sequenced in a study of CD8 T cells in ankylosing spondylitis. No antigens are known for them. Study-level points and caveats: Seemingly distinctive of ankylosing spondylitis blood was a TCR beta motif formed by eight highly homologous variants.

TCRdb re-called the 5' RACE reads with MiXCR, one entry per CDR3 protein. The sample lists about 220,000 distinct CDR3 sequences; around 6.6% were seen once. Sequenced material: blood, either unsorted or a sorted T cell fraction (not recorded which). The receptors were sampled from a male donor with ankylosing spondylitis.

Many counts were recorded for this clonotype. The chain employs TRBV13 and TRBJ1-3; D not resolved. The ends were cut back, 2 bases at V and 8 bases at J, with 10 bases in the middle. The CDR3 is 13 amino acids. Germline CDR1 PRHDT, CDR2 FYEKMQ (reference sequence). CDR3 coding DNA: TGTGCCAGCAGCTTACCTTTAGTGGACACCATATATTTT. Translation: CASSLPLVDTIYF.

This clonotype was seen many times. This chain links TRBV7-9 with TRBJ2-5, with a weak D call TRBD1 (7 bases). The CDR3 covers 15 residues. Germline values: CDR1 SEHNR, CDR2 FQNEAQ (reference sequence). Trimming stripped 5 bases from V and 5 bases from J, with 18 bases between. CDR3 sequence (DNA): TGTGCCAGCAGCCTCGACAGGGACGGAGGGGAGACCCAGTACTTC. Protein: CASSLDRDGGETQYF.

The V call is TRBV20-1, the J call TRBJ2-1; 10 nucleotides align to TRBD2. The CDR3 runs to 20 residues. V dropped 3 bases and J dropped 0; count of bases not matched to a gene: 17. The germline V gene encodes CDR1 DFQATT and CDR2 SNEGSKA (reference sequence). The CDR3 sequence is CSASPYSASGREGSYNEQFF. CDR3 coding DNA: TGCAGTGCTAGTCCTTATTCTGCTAGCGGGAGAGAAGGCTCCTACAATGAGCAGTTCTTC.

This clonotype was counted many times. CDR3 nucleotides: TGTGCCAGCAGCTTTAGCGGGCTAGAGACCCAGTACTTC. The encoded protein is CASSFSGLETQYF. The rearrangement links TRBV11-2 to TRBJ2-5, with 7 positions matching TRBD2. The CDR3 consists of 13 residues. Germline CDR1 is SGHAT and CDR2 is FQNNGV. Germline trimming cut 3 bases from V and 4 bases from J; bases unmatched to any gene: 2.

This clonotype was counted at least ten times. The rearrangement links TRBV27 to TRBJ2-7; TRBD1 matches at 7 bases. Germline V gives CDR1 MNHEY, CDR2 SMNVEV (reference sequence). V trimming: 3 bases; J trimming: 0 bases; junction bases outside the gene matches: 5. There are 15 residues in the CDR3. CDR3 sequence: CASSFETGSSYEQYF. CDR3 sequence (DNA): TGTGCCAGCAGTTTTGAGACAGGGAGCTCCTACGAGCAGTACTTC.

In its sample, this clonotype was seen many times. J is TRBJ2-7 and V is TRBV5-5; TRBD2 aligns across 10 bases. This CDR3 region has 15 residues. CDR1 SGHKS and CDR2 YYEKEE come from the germline V gene (reference sequence). V lost 3 bases and J lost 0; bases outside the gene matches: 3. The CDR3 bases are TGTGCCAGCAGCTCCCTAGCGGGGGACTCCTACGAGCAGTACTTC. This encodes CASSSLAGDSYEQYF.

This clonotype was recorded many times. The chain links TRBV27 to TRBJ2-7, with D possibly being TRBD1 or TRBD2 (5 bases each). The CDR3 covers 17 residues. Trimming cost V 5 bases and J 7 bases, with 27 bases left between them. The germline CDR1 and CDR2 sequences are MNHEY and SMNVEV (reference sequence). The CDR3 bases are TGTGCCAGCAGTCCATGGGCAGCTACCCAGTCTGGGGGTGAGCAGTACTTC. It specifies CASSPWAATQSGGEQYF.

This clonotype was picked up many times. The chain joins TRBV5-1 to TRBJ2-7; a weak D match, TRBD1 (6 bases). Trimming left V 4 bases short and J 4 bases short, with 12 bases between. Germline CDR1 is SGHRS and CDR2 is YFSETQ. The CDR3 is 13 amino acids. CDR3 residues: CASSLDSGYEQYF. DNA for the CDR3: TGCGCCAGCAGCCTGGACAGTGGGTACGAGCAGTACTTC.

V usage is TRBV11-1 and J usage is TRBJ2-5, with D tentatively TRBD1 or TRBD2 (5 bases each). Per the germline V gene, CDR1 is SGHAT and CDR2 is FQDESV (reference sequence). V dropped 2 bases and J dropped 0 bases, with 13 bases sitting between them. The CDR3 spans 16 residues. CDR3 nucleotide sequence: TGTGCCAGCAGCTTACAGGGAGAGACGTACCAAGAGACCCAGTACTTC. Its translation: CASSLQGETYQETQYF.

In this sample, this clonotype turned up a few times. The J gene is TRBJ2-5, the V gene TRBV11-2; 7 positions agree with TRBD2. The CDR3 loop spans 15 amino acids. Germline V gene lookup returns CDR1 SGHAT and CDR2 FQNNGV. The ends lost 5 bases at V and 9 bases at J; junction bases unmatched: 15. DNA of the CDR3: TGTGCCAGCAGCCGGGCGGGACGCCTCCGGGAGGCCCAGTACTTC. Protein: CASSRAGRLREAQYF.

The V gene is TRBV11-1, the J gene TRBJ2-7; TRBD2 agrees at 7 bases. The CDR3 runs to 14 residues. V shed 1 base, J shed 6 bases, and the junction held 6 bases outside the gene matches. Looked up from germline, CDR1 is SGHAT and CDR2 is FQDESV (reference sequence). The CDR3 sequence is CASSLGRPGGEQYF. The CDR3 DNA follows: TGTGCCAGCAGCTTAGGCCGACCGGGGGGCGAGCAGTACTTC.

This clonotype has ten or more counts. V gene TRBV6-2 or TRBV6-3 combines with J gene TRBJ2-7, with D perhaps TRBD1 (5 bases). In germline, CDR1 is MNHEY, CDR2 SVGEGT. The V end lost 2 bases, the J end lost 6 bases, and 8 bases lay between the germline ends. This CDR3 comprises 12 residues. The CDR3 DNA reads as TGTGCCAGCAGTTACGTGGGGCGCGAGCAGTACTTC. It yields the protein CASSYVGREQYF.

The chain links TRBV7-3 to TRBJ2-1; D is possibly TRBD1 or TRBD2 (5 bases each). Per germline, CDR1 SGHTA and CDR2 FQGTGA. V was pared by 1 base and J by 5 bases, with 15 bases between. The length of the CDR3 is 16 residues. CDR3 in amino acids: CASSLIRGGLHNEQFF. The CDR3 DNA follows: TGTGCCAGCAGCTTAATCCGGGGCGGACTTCACAATGAGCAGTTCTTC.

This clonotype was observed at least ten times. The chain combines TRBV2 with TRBJ2-5; D is undetermined. In germline, CDR1 is SNHLY, CDR2 FYNNEI. This CDR3 spans 14 amino acids. Trimming took 5 bases from V and 2 from J, leaving 12 bases between them. The CDR3 protein is CASSPEVGQETQYF. The DNA of the CDR3 is TGTGCCAGCAGTCCCGAGGTGGGACAAGAGACCCAGTACTTC.

This clonotype was seen a few times. This sequence joins TRBV7-2 and TRBJ2-1; 7 bases match TRBD1. Trimming took 1 base from V and 2 from J; bases not matched to a gene: 5. CDR3 size: 16 residues. The germline CDR1 and CDR2 sequences are SGHTA and FQGNSA. CDR3: CASSLGLGTAYNEQFF. The CDR3 DNA sequence: TGTGCCAGCAGCTTAGGGCTCGGGACAGCCTACAATGAGCAGTTCTTC.

This clonotype was recorded many times. V gene TRBV18 combines with J gene TRBJ2-7; tentatively, D is TRBD1 or TRBD2 (5 bases each). The V gene's germline CDR1 is KGHSH and CDR2 LQKENI. The CDR3 spans 14 residues. V gave up 6 bases and J gave up 2 bases, with 14 bases separating them. The CDR3 DNA reads as TGTGCCAGCTCTCCCGGGGCTACACCCTACGAGCAGTACTTC. This encodes CASSPGATPYEQYF.

This sequence joins TRBV29-1 and TRBJ2-1, with 7 nucleotides matching TRBD2. The junction had 16 bases not matched to a gene; V was cut back by 2 bases and J by 9 bases. Germline V gives CDR1 SQVTM, CDR2 ANQGSEA. This CDR3 comprises 16 residues. The CDR3 here is CSVEPRGGPAEVEQFF. The DNA for the CDR3 is TGCAGCGTTGAACCCCGCGGGGGTCCGGCGGAGGTTGAGCAGTTCTTC.

V usage is TRBV4-3 and J usage is TRBJ2-1; D tentatively fits TRBD1 or TRBD2 (6 bases each). The V gene lost 0 bases and the J gene lost 1 base, with 13 bases spanning the gap. Per germline, CDR1 LGHNA and CDR2 YSLEER. The CDR3 has 17 amino acids. The CDR3 DNA sequence: TGCGCCAGCAGCCAAGATAGGGGGGACTCTTCCTACAATGAGCAGTTCTTC. It specifies CASSQDRGDSSYNEQFF.

This clonotype came up a few times. The chain carries TRBV6-1 and TRBJ1-2; 10 bases are a match to TRBD1. The germline V gene encodes CDR1 MNHNS and CDR2 SASEGT. V lost 5 bases to trimming and J lost 5 bases; unmatched junction nucleotides: 14. This CDR3 contains 17 residues. The CDR3: CASSPVTGGVSGYGYTF. The CDR3 DNA is TGTGCCAGCAGTCCAGTGACAGGGGGCGTCTCCGGGTATGGCTACACCTTC.

This clonotype was counted at least ten times. The genes are TRBV12-3 or TRBV12-4 and TRBJ1-3; D is unclear. V gave up 5 bases and J gave up 2 bases, with 13 bases separating them. CDR3 length equals 15 residues. The CDR3 DNA reads as TGTGCCAGCAGTGTCTTGTGGGGAGCTGGAAACACCATATATTTT. Encoded protein: CASSVLWGAGNTIYF.

The sample holds many counts of this clonotype. The gene calls are TRBV28 and TRBJ1-1, with D perhaps TRBD1 (6 bases). The CDR3 has 14 amino acids. The germline V gene encodes CDR1 MDHEN and CDR2 SYDVKM. Trimming removed 10 bases from V and 4 bases from J, with 19 bases in between. The CDR3 protein is CATRVQGWATEAFF. The CDR3 DNA follows: TGTGCCACTAGGGTCCAGGGGTGGGCCACTGAAGCTTTCTTT.

This clonotype was observed a few times. This sequence joins TRBV20-1 and TRBJ2-7; 15 bases agree with TRBD2. From germline, CDR1 is DFQATT and CDR2 SNEGSKA (reference sequence). The CDR3 consists of 16 residues. V gave up 6 bases and J gave up 3 bases; unmatched junction bases: 9. Here the CDR3 DNA reads TGCAGTGCCCGGACTAGCGGGAGGGGGGCGTTCTACGAGCAGTACTTC. Its translation is CSARTSGRGAFYEQYF.

In this sample, this clonotype turned up many times. The genes are TRBV7-9 and TRBJ2-2; D call uncertain. Germline values: CDR1 SEHNR, CDR2 FQNEAQ (reference sequence). Trimming removed 5 bases from V and 8 bases from J, with 6 bases in between. The CDR3 runs 11 residues. CDR3 coding DNA: TGTGCCAGCAGCCCGCTGGGGGAGCTGTTTTTT. Its protein product is CASSPLGELFF.

This clonotype appeared a few times. V gene TRBV9 combines with J gene TRBJ1-1, with D maybe TRBD1 (6 bases). V was pared by 5 bases and J by 3 bases, with 11 bases between. Germline V gene lookup returns CDR1 SGDLS and CDR2 YYNGEE. CDR3 length equals 13 residues. The CDR3: CASREAGDTEAFF. In DNA, the CDR3 is TGTGCCAGCAGGGAAGCAGGGGACACTGAAGCTTTCTTT.

This clonotype was observed a few times. The rearrangement links TRBV6-1 to TRBJ1-2, with D hard to call. The germline CDR1 and CDR2 sequences are MNHNS and SASEGT. The CDR3 is 13 amino acids. V lost 3 bases and J lost 2, with 7 bases in between. CDR3 coding DNA: TGTGCCAGCAGTGACCGGTCGAACTATGGCTACACCTTC. Its protein is CASSDRSNYGYTF.

The table lists this clonotype with many counts. This chain links TRBV5-1 with TRBJ2-1; 11 bases are shared with TRBD2. V was clipped by 7 bases and J by 6 bases; unmatched bases: 0. There are 12 residues in the CDR3. Germline lookup yields CDR1 SGHRS and CDR2 YFSETQ. The CDR3 sequence is CASGLAGNEQFF. CDR3 nucleotides: TGCGCCAGCGGACTAGCGGGCAATGAGCAGTTCTTC.

At least ten counts were recorded for this clonotype. The chain uses TRBV28 and TRBJ1-2, with 7 bases that match TRBD1. Germline CDR1 and CDR2: MDHEN and SYDVKM. With V trimmed by 4 bases and J by 2 bases, 4 bases remained unmatched. The CDR3 runs 14 residues. The CDR3 here is CASSWTGLNYGYTF. The CDR3 nucleotides are TGTGCCAGCAGTTGGACAGGACTAAACTATGGCTACACCTTC.

This clonotype was seen repeatedly, ten times or more. This sequence joins TRBV20-1 and TRBJ2-5, with D uncertain. V was trimmed by 2 bases and J by 7 bases, leaving 8 bases between them. Germline-derived CDR1 and CDR2 are DFQATT and SNEGSKA (reference sequence). The CDR3 is 11 residues long. The CDR3 reads CSARPRLTQYF. The DNA for the CDR3 is TGCAGTGCTAGACCTCGACTGACCCAGTACTTC.

There are many counts of this clonotype. The chain recombines TRBV3-1 with TRBJ1-5, with TRBD1 matching 9 bases. This CDR3 spans 15 amino acids. V dropped 2 bases and J dropped 6; count of bases not matched to a gene: 5. Looked up from germline, CDR1 is LGHDT and CDR2 is YNNKEL (reference sequence). The CDR3 protein is CASSQNRGPGQPQHF. DNA of the CDR3: TGTGCCAGCAGCCAAAACAGGGGGCCGGGTCAGCCCCAGCATTTT.

This clonotype was picked up many times. The chain combines TRBV28 with TRBJ2-3; 8 nucleotides agree with TRBD1. CDR1 is MDHEN and CDR2 is SYDVKM in the germline V gene. V shed 4 bases, J shed 2 bases, and the junction held 11 bases outside the gene matches. The CDR3 covers 17 residues. CDR3 in DNA: TGTGCCAGCAGTTCGAACCCGCAGGGGGCCCTCACAGATACGCAGTATTTT. Protein: CASSSNPQGALTDTQYF.